This T cell receptor (beta chain) was documented in a study of blood T cell repertoires in COVID-19. Overall study context: The United States, Italy and Spain were the sources of the acute and convalescent COVID-19 samples. PBMCs, B-cell-depleted T cells, or T cells provided the cDNA or gDNA that made up the material.

Authors' data handling: Amplification with reference gene primers provided the estimates of nucleated cell counts. Sequenced by immunoSEQ multiplex PCR; TCRdb stores in-frame clones only, minus some. Clone size and V and J calls were adopted from that table, with D and trimming inferred from the DNA. This sample has under 85,000 clones, with roughly 85% found just once. The CDR3 runs 18 residues. The V gene's germline CDR1 is SGHRS and CDR2 YFSETQ. The ends lost 1 base at V and 4 bases at J; junction bases unmatched: 16. The chain joins TRBV5-1 to TRBJ2-5; the match to TRBD2 covers 7 bases. This sequence originates from a man older than 75 with acute or convalescent COVID-19. Sequencing was done on a sample of peripheral blood. CDR3 DNA sequence: TGCGCCAGCAGCTTGTATAATTGGAGAAAGCGGGAATCAGAGACCCAGTACTTC. Translated: CASSLYNWRKRESETQYF.